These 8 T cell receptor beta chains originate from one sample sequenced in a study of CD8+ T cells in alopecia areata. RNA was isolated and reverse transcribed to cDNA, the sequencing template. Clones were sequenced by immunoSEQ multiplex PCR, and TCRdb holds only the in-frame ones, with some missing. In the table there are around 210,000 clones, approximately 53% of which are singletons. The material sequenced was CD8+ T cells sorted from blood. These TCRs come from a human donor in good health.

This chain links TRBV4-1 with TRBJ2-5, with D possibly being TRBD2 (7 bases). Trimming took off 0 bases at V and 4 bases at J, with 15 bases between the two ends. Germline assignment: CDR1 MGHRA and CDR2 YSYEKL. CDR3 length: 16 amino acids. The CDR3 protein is CASSQESLGGRETQYF. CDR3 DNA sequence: TGCGCCAGCAGCCAAGAATCCCTGGGGGGGCGAGAGACCCAGTACTTC.

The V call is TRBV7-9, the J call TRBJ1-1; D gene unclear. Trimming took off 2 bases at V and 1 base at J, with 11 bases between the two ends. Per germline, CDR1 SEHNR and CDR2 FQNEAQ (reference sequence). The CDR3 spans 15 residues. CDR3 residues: CASSLSAGRNTEAFF. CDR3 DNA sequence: TGTGCCAGCAGCTTATCCGCGGGGAGGAACACTGAAGCTTTCTTT. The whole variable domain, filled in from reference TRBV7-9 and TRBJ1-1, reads DTGVSQNPRHKITKRGQNVTFRCDPISEHNRLYWYRQTLGQGPEFLTYFQNEAQLEKSRLLSDRFSAERPKGSFSTLEIQRTEQGDSAMYLCASSLSAGRNTEAFFGQGTRLTVV.

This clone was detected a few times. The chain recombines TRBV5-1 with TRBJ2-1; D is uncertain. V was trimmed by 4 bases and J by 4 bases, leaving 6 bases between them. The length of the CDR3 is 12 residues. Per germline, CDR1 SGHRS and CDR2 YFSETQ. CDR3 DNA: TGCGCCAGCAGCACCATTTACAATGAGCAGTTCTTC. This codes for CASSTIYNEQFF. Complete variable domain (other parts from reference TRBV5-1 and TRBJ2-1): KAGVTQTPRYLIKTRGQQVTLSCSPISGHRSVSWYQQTPGQGLQFLFEYFSETQRNKGNFPGRFSGRQFSNSRSEMNVSTLELGDSALYLCASSTIYNEQFFGPGTRLTVL.

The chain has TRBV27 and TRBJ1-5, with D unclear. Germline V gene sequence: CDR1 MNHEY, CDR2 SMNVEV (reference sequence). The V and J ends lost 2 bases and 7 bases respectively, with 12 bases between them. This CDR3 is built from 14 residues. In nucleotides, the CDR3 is TGTGCCAGCAGTTTAAGGGCGCTCAGCCAGCCCCAGCATTTT. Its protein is CASSLRALSQPQHF.

The chain's CDR3 is CASSLAAGRDQETQYF. The CDR3 DNA follows: TGTGCCAGCAGCTTAGCCGCCGGACGGGACCAAGAGACCCAGTACTTC. This chain joins TRBV7-2 and TRBJ2-5; D ambiguous. The CDR3 is 16 amino acids. V was trimmed by 0 bases and J by 0 bases, leaving 11 bases between them. Germline V gives CDR1 SGHTA, CDR2 FQGNSA.

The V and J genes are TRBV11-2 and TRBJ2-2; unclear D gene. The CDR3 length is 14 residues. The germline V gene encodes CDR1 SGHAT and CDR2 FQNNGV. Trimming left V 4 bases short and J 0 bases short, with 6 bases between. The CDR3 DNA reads TGTGCCAGCAGCTCTACAGCGAACACCGGGGAGCTGTTTTTT. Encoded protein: CASSSTANTGELFF.

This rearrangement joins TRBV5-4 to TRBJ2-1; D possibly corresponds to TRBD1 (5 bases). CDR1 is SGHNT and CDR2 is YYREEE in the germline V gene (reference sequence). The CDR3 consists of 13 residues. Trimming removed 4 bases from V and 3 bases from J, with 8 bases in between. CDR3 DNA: TGTGCCAGCAGCATTGACAGCTACAATGAGCAGTTCTTC. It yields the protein CASSIDSYNEQFF.

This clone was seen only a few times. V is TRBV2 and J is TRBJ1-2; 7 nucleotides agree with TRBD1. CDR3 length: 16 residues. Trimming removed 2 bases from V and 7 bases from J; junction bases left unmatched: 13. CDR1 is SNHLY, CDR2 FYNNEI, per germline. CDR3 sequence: CASSELLQGDSGGYTF. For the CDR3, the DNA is TGTGCCAGCAGTGAACTCCTCCAGGGGGATTCGGGTGGCTACACCTTC.